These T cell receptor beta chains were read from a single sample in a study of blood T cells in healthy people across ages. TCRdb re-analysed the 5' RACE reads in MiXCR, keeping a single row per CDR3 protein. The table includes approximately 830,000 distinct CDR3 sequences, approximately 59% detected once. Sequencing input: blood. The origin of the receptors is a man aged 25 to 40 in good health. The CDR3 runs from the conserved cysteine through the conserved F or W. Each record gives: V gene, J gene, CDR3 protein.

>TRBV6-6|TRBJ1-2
CASRYRQDDYGYTF
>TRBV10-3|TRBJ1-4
CATAPTGTEKLFF
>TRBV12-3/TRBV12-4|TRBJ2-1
CASWGGLVGYNEQFF
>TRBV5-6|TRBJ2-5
CASSLDREAETQYF
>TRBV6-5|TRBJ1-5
CAGSYGPEPQHF
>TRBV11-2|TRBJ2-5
CASSFWDSQETQYF
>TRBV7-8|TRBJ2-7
CASSRQGGGEQYF
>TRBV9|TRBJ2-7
CASSALPTGSYEQYF
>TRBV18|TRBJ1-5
CASSPKQDSWTAGDQPQHF
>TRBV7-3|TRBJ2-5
CASSATGSQETQYF
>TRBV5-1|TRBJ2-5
CASSSGWDSQETQYF
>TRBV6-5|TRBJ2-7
CASSRQPDRGYEQYF
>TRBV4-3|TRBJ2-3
CASSQRTHAGSTDTQYF
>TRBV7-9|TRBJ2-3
CASSVTGGYTYTQYF
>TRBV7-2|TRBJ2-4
CASSLGDPQNIQYF
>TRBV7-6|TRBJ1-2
CASSPSRGGYGYTF
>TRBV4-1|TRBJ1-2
CASSQEEQWSYGYTF
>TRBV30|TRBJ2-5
CAWSVAGLQTQYF